Following are 19 T cell receptor beta chains from one sample sequenced in a study of OX40 agonist ivuxolimab in advanced cancers. Using immunoSEQ multiplex PCR, the repertoire was profiled, and TCRdb retains in-frame clones only, with some absent. The top ten clones hold approximately 0.32% of a sample with approximately 61,000 clones, 87% of them seen once. The sample here was CD4+ or CD8+ T cells sorted from blood, taken in a trial of the OX40 agonist ivuxolimab. The receptors stem from an adult with an advanced solid tumor such as melanoma, head and neck, liver or kidney cancer.

The chain carries TRBV27 and TRBJ2-5; 7 nucleotides agree with TRBD1. This CDR3 region has 12 residues. V dropped 9 bases and J dropped 3; count of bases not matched to a gene: 4. Per germline, CDR1 MNHEY and CDR2 SMNVEV (reference sequence). CDR3 coding DNA: TGTGCCAGGCCGGACAGGAAAGAGACCCAGTACTTC. It is translated as CARPDRKETQYF.

V and J are TRBV5-1 and TRBJ2-5, with D perhaps matching TRBD2 (7 bases). Per germline, CDR1 SGHRS and CDR2 YFSETQ. V lost 4 bases to trimming and J lost 0 bases, with 22 bases between them. There are 18 residues in the CDR3. In DNA form, the CDR3 reads TGCGCCAGCAGCCAGAACAGGCGGGGGCCATTGTACCAAGAGACCCAGTACTTC. Protein: CASSQNRRGPLYQETQYF.

The chain has TRBV9 and TRBJ2-3; D gene ambiguous. V was clipped by 1 base and J by 0 bases, with 6 bases between them. The length of the CDR3 is 14 residues. Looked up from germline, CDR1 is SGDLS and CDR2 is YYNGEE. The CDR3, as DNA: TGTGCCAGCAGCGTAAAGGACAGCACAGATACGCAGTATTTT. This sequence encodes CASSVKDSTDTQYF.

This clone was detected only a few times. The chain recombines TRBV6-5 with TRBJ1-1, with D unclear. CDR1 and CDR2 (germline): MNHEY, SVGAGI. The CDR3 loop spans 13 amino acids. The germline V and J ends were trimmed by 6 bases and 0 bases, with 8 bases remaining between them. The CDR3 region has the DNA TGTGCCAGCAGGGACGAACTGAACACTGAAGCTTTCTTT. It translates to CASRDELNTEAFF.

The rearrangement links TRBV13 to TRBJ2-1, with TRBD2 matching over 7 bases. The germline V gene encodes CDR1 PRHDT and CDR2 FYEKMQ (reference sequence). J was trimmed by 7 bases and V by 6 bases; bases with no gene match: 27. CDR3 length: 20 residues. The CDR3 nucleotides read TGTGCCAGCAGTCTTTATAGTCGTCTCGGGGGGAAGACGAACCCTAATGAGCAGTTCTTC. This translates into CASSLYSRLGGKTNPNEQFF.

A single count supports this clone. The CDR3 DNA reads as TGTGCCAGCAGCTTAGGGGACAGGGGGCCCACGGAGACCCAGTACTTC. This translates into CASSLGDRGPTETQYF. The chain has TRBV7-9 and TRBJ2-5; 12 positions match TRBD1. Germline CDR1 SEHNR, CDR2 FQNEAQ (reference sequence). The CDR3 loop spans 16 amino acids. Germline trimming cut 1 base from V and 5 bases from J; bases unmatched to any gene: 5.

The chain carries TRBV5-1 and TRBJ2-7; TRBD1 agrees at 7 bases. Germline V gene lookup returns CDR1 SGHRS and CDR2 YFSETQ. Trimming took 6 bases from V and 2 from J; bases not matched to a gene: 14. The CDR3 runs 16 residues. The CDR3 bases are TGCGCCAGCACCTCTGGAGAGGGACAGTGGACCTACGAGCAGTACTTC. This sequence encodes CASTSGEGQWTYEQYF.

The chain combines TRBV4-3 with TRBJ2-4, with a weak D call TRBD1 (6 bases). The germline V gene has CDR1 LGHNA and CDR2 YSLEER. V was trimmed by 5 bases and J by 0 bases, leaving 26 bases between them. The CDR3 extends over 20 amino acids. The CDR3 spells CASSSNLPTGTLPAKNIQYF. The CDR3, as DNA: TGCGCCAGCAGCTCCAACCTCCCTACAGGGACCCTTCCAGCCAAAAACATTCAGTACTTC.

J is TRBJ1-4 and V is TRBV5-5, with no clear D. Germline-derived CDR1 and CDR2 are SGHKS and YYEKEE (reference sequence). Between the trimmed V and J ends, which lost 0 bases and 11 bases, there was a span of 8 bases. The CDR3 is 12 residues long. Written as DNA, the CDR3 is TGTGCCAGCAGCTTGGCTCAGGATAAACTGTTTTTT. Translated, it gives CASSLAQDKLFF.

The chain uses TRBV5-4 and TRBJ2-3, with TRBD2 matching over 10 bases. Trimming cost V 0 bases and J 1 base; bases outside gene matches: 11. The CDR3 is 19 amino acids. Germline CDR1 and CDR2: SGHNT and YYREEE (reference sequence). As DNA, the CDR3 is TGTGCCAGCAGCTTGGAGCCCGGACTAGCGGCGTTTCGCACAGATACGCAGTATTTT. This sequence encodes CASSLEPGLAAFRTDTQYF.

The J gene is TRBJ2-4, the V gene TRBV6-6, with D hard to call. V lost 2 bases, J lost 5 bases, and 16 bases lay in between. The length of the CDR3 is 16 residues. Germline V gives CDR1 MNHNY, CDR2 SVGAGI (reference sequence). This CDR3 reads CASSYQAVGPQNIQYF. For the CDR3, the DNA is TGTGCCAGCAGTTACCAGGCAGTTGGCCCCCAAAACATTCAGTACTTC.

This rearrangement joins TRBV4-1 to TRBJ2-7, with TRBD1 matching over 7 bases. The CDR3 loop spans 18 amino acids. Germline values: CDR1 MGHRA, CDR2 YSYEKL. With 1 base clipped from V and 2 bases from J, the junction kept 14 bases outside the gene matches. The DNA for the CDR3 is TGCGCCAGCAGCCAAGGGTATGGCAAGTTGCAGGGGGCCTACGAGCAGTACTTC. This encodes CASSQGYGKLQGAYEQYF.

The chain combines TRBV2 with TRBJ1-2, with no clear D. The CDR3 length is 12 residues. The germline gives CDR1 SNHLY, CDR2 FYNNEI. Trimming removed 7 bases from V and 6 bases from J, with 12 bases in between. CDR3 region: CASTRALNGYTF. The CDR3 bases are TGTGCCAGCACCCGTGCATTAAATGGCTACACCTTC.

This chain links TRBV11-2 with TRBJ1-2, with a possible D match to TRBD1 (6 bases). The V end was cut by 5 bases, the J end by 7 bases, with 20 bases between. The germline V gene encodes CDR1 SGHAT and CDR2 FQNNGV. The CDR3 has 15 amino acids. CDR3 coding DNA: TGTGCCAGCAGCCTTAGGGGTAGGGGGGGCCCTGGCTACACCTTC. It yields the protein CASSLRGRGGPGYTF.

The chain joins TRBV5-1 to TRBJ1-6; 8 nucleotides agree with TRBD1. This CDR3 has 15 amino acids. With V trimmed by 5 bases and J by 3 bases, 4 bases remained unmatched. The germline gives CDR1 SGHRS, CDR2 YFSETQ. CDR3: CASRPGTGYNSPLHF. CDR3 bases: TGCGCCAGCAGGCCGGGGACAGGCTATAATTCACCCCTCCACTTT.

The J gene is TRBJ2-5, the V gene TRBV4-1; 15 bases map to TRBD2. The CDR3 spans 17 residues. Germline values: CDR1 MGHRA, CDR2 YSYEKL. With V trimmed by 3 bases and J by 4 bases, 6 bases remained unmatched. The CDR3 protein is CASSQGGLAGGVETQYF. CDR3 sequence (DNA): TGCGCCAGCAGCCAGGGGGGACTAGCGGGGGGCGTAGAGACCCAGTACTTC.

This chain connects TRBV9 to TRBJ2-1; 11 positions match TRBD2. Germline CDR1 and CDR2: SGDLS and YYNGEE. After removal of 1 base from V and 0 bases from J, the junction contained 12 bases not matched to a gene. The CDR3 runs 20 residues. The CDR3 reads CASSVMSSGGALSSYNEQFF. DNA of the CDR3: TGTGCCAGCAGCGTAATGAGTAGCGGGGGGGCCCTAAGCTCCTACAATGAGCAGTTCTTC.

The CDR3 here is CASSINPGLQETQYF. CDR3 DNA: TGTGCCAGTAGTATAAATCCGGGACTTCAAGAGACCCAGTACTTC. The chain has TRBV19 and TRBJ2-5, with a possible D match to TRBD2 (6 bases). CDR1 LNHDA and CDR2 SQIVND come from the germline V gene (reference sequence). V shed 2 bases and J shed 2 bases, with 12 bases lying between them. The CDR3 totals 15 residues. Complete variable domain (other parts from reference TRBV19 and TRBJ2-5): DGGITQSPKYLFRKEGQNVTLSCEQNLNHDAMYWYRQDPGQGLRLIYYSQIVNDFQKGDIAEGYSVSREKKESFPLTVTSAQKNPTAFYLCASSINPGLQETQYFGPGTRLLVL.

This clone was recorded only once. V gene TRBV7-2 combines with J gene TRBJ2-3; 10 bases fit TRBD2. V shed 3 bases and J 1 base; nucleotides not matched to a gene: 13. The germline V gene encodes CDR1 SGHTA and CDR2 FQGNSA. The CDR3 runs to 19 residues. The CDR3 DNA is TGTGCCAGCAGCTTGGAGCGGGGGGGCCTGAGTCGCCGCACAGATACGCAGTATTTT. Translation: CASSLERGGLSRRTDTQYF.